One sample yielded the 29 T cell receptor beta chains listed below, sequenced in a study of blood T cell repertoires in COVID-19. Only in-frame clones appear in the TCRdb table, and some are missing; sequencing was by immunoSEQ multiplex PCR. The table records about 120,000 clones, over 70% of them present only once. The sequenced material came from peripheral blood. These receptors originate from an older woman with acute or convalescent COVID-19.

This clone was detected once. This chain joins TRBV30 and TRBJ1-2; D remains ambiguous. The CDR3 extends over 12 amino acids. The germline V and J ends were trimmed by 2 bases and 8 bases, with 12 bases remaining between them. Germline V gene data show CDR1 as GTSNPN and CDR2 as SVGIG (reference sequence). The CDR3 nucleotides are TGTGCCTGGAGTTTAGGAGGGAAGGGCTACACCTTC. Its translation: CAWSLGGKGYTF.

This chain connects TRBV9 to TRBJ1-2; 11 nucleotides line up with TRBD1. J gave up 5 bases and V 3 bases, and 12 bases lay outside the gene matches. This CDR3 contains 17 residues. Looked up from germline, CDR1 is SGDLS and CDR2 is YYNGEE. Here the CDR3 reads CASSATPGQGGRYGYTF. CDR3 in DNA: TGTGCCAGCAGCGCAACTCCGGGACAGGGGGGACGGTATGGCTACACCTTC. The variable domain in full, with the rest retrieved from reference TRBV9 and TRBJ1-2, is DSGVTQTPKHLITATGQRVTLRCSPRSGDLSVYWYQQSLDQGLQFLIQYYNGEERAKGNILERFSAQQFPDLHSELNLSSLELGDSALYFCASSATPGQGGRYGYTFGSGTRLTVV.

This chain connects TRBV19 to TRBJ1-1, with 7 bases aligning to TRBD1. CDR3 length: 14 residues. Germline CDR1 LNHDA, CDR2 SQIVND (reference sequence). Trimming at V came to 5 bases and at J to 2 bases, leaving 5 bases not matched to a gene. The CDR3 protein is CASSWWTGNTEAFF. The CDR3 nucleotides are TGTGCCAGTAGTTGGTGGACAGGTAACACTGAAGCTTTCTTT. The full variable domain, its missing parts supplied by reference TRBV19 and TRBJ1-1, is DGGITQSPKYLFRKEGQNVTLSCEQNLNHDAMYWYRQDPGQGLRLIYYSQIVNDFQKGDIAEGYSVSREKKESFPLTVTSAQKNPTAFYLCASSWWTGNTEAFFGQGTRLTVV.

The count of this clone is one. The rearrangement links TRBV11-2 to TRBJ1-6, with 8 bases fitting TRBD1. The germline CDR1 and CDR2 sequences are SGHAT and FQNNGV. V shed 5 bases and J 7 bases; nucleotides not matched to a gene: 7. The CDR3 consists of 15 residues. The CDR3 is CASSLRTGNNSPLHF. CDR3 DNA sequence: TGTGCCAGCAGCCTCAGGACAGGGAACAATTCACCCCTCCACTTT.

The gene calls are TRBV5-1 and TRBJ1-3; 7 nucleotides line up with TRBD1. The CDR3 loop spans 14 amino acids. CDR1 and CDR2 (germline): SGHRS, YFSETQ. J was trimmed by 3 bases and V by 4 bases; bases with no gene match: 4. The CDR3 nucleotides read TGCGCCAGCAGCCCAGGGACAGTTGGAAACACCATATATTTT. Encoded protein: CASSPGTVGNTIYF.

The gene calls are TRBV11-3 and TRBJ1-2; 7 bases map to TRBD1. Germline V gene sequence: CDR1 SGHNT, CDR2 YENEEA. The CDR3 has 15 amino acids. The junction had 7 bases not matched to a gene; V was cut back by 0 bases and J by 6 bases. The CDR3 DNA is TGTGCCAGCAGCTTAGATCCAGACAGGGTCCATGGCTACACCTTC. Its translation: CASSLDPDRVHGYTF.

The V and J genes are TRBV30 and TRBJ1-5; a weak D match, TRBD1 (6 bases). V lost 5 bases, J lost 6 bases, and 14 bases lay in between. This CDR3 region has 13 residues. Germline CDR1 GTSNPN, CDR2 SVGIG (reference sequence). The CDR3 spells CAWAQGTGQPQHF. The DNA for the CDR3 is TGTGCCTGGGCACAGGGTACAGGTCAGCCCCAGCATTTT.

The V gene is TRBV28, the J gene TRBJ1-1; TRBD1 aligns across 7 bases. CDR3 length: 16 amino acids. V lost 3 bases to trimming and J lost 0 bases; unmatched junction nucleotides: 7. Germline lookup yields CDR1 MDHEN and CDR2 SYDVKM. The CDR3 protein is CASSFLRGQVNTEAFF. DNA for the CDR3: TGTGCCAGCAGTTTCTTAAGGGGGCAGGTGAACACTGAAGCTTTCTTT. The full variable domain, with the rest looked up from reference TRBV28 and TRBJ1-1, is DVKVTQSSRYLVKRTGEKVFLECVQDMDHENMFWYRQDPGLGLRLIYFSYDVKMKEKGDIPEGYSVSREKKERFSLILESASTNQTSMYLCASSFLRGQVNTEAFFGQGTRLTVV.

V usage is TRBV18 and J usage is TRBJ1-5, with no clear D. Looked up from germline, CDR1 is KGHSH and CDR2 is LQKENI. The CDR3 extends over 14 amino acids. V was shortened by 3 bases and J by 3 bases, with 9 bases between the two germline ends. The CDR3 DNA reads as TGTGCCAGCTCACCGAGCCGGGACAATCAGCCCCAGCATTTT. As protein: CASSPSRDNQPQHF.

This clone was picked up a small number of times. The chain couples TRBV4-1 to TRBJ1-2; tentatively, D is TRBD1 (5 bases). CDR3 length: 14 amino acids. Trimming removed 4 bases at V and 4 bases at J, with 13 bases between. Per germline, CDR1 MGHRA and CDR2 YSYEKL. The CDR3 is CASSLTQGSYGYTF. In DNA, the CDR3 is TGCGCCAGCAGCCTAACCCAGGGATCCTATGGCTACACCTTC.

V is TRBV5-1 and J is TRBJ2-1; 7 bases fit TRBD1. V shed 6 bases, J shed 9 bases, and the junction held 12 bases outside the gene matches. The CDR3 length is 14 residues. Per germline, CDR1 SGHRS and CDR2 YFSETQ. CDR3 in amino acids: CASISSSGGGEQFF. In DNA, the CDR3 is TGCGCCAGCATATCATCTTCAGGGGGTGGTGAGCAGTTCTTC.

V gene TRBV6-5 combines with J gene TRBJ1-2, with 10 bases matching TRBD1. CDR1 and CDR2 (germline): MNHEY, SVGAGI. The CDR3 consists of 15 residues. With 5 bases clipped from V and 7 bases from J, the junction kept 10 bases outside the gene matches. The CDR3 protein is CASSTTGTGVGGYTF. The CDR3 DNA follows: TGTGCCAGCAGTACCACCGGGACAGGGGTTGGTGGCTACACCTTC.

This chain links TRBV2 with TRBJ1-5; TRBD1 agrees at 9 bases. Trimming cost V 3 bases and J 6 bases; bases outside gene matches: 12. The CDR3 is 17 amino acids. Per germline, CDR1 SNHLY and CDR2 FYNNEI. The CDR3 DNA sequence: TGTGCCAGCAGTGACCTACAGGGGACAGGGACAAGTCAGCCCCAGCATTTT. Amino acid sequence: CASSDLQGTGTSQPQHF.

The V call is TRBV6-6, the J call TRBJ1-2; 10 bases fit TRBD1. The length of the CDR3 is 14 residues. Germline V gene sequence: CDR1 MNHNY, CDR2 SVGAGI (reference sequence). The V segment lost 6 bases and the J segment 3 bases; nucleotides outside the gene matches: 4. The CDR3 reads CASRIGTGDYGYTF. Here the CDR3 DNA reads TGTGCCAGCAGAATAGGGACAGGGGACTATGGCTACACCTTC.

The chain joins TRBV2 to TRBJ1-2; TRBD1 agrees at 8 bases. The CDR3 length is 17 residues. Germline CDR1 reads SNHLY; CDR2 reads FYNNEI. V dropped 3 bases and J dropped 3; count of bases not matched to a gene: 12. The CDR3 is CASSEGQAINYYYGYTF. CDR3 DNA sequence: TGTGCCAGCAGTGAGGGACAGGCGATAAATTATTACTATGGCTACACCTTC.

This clone showed up just once. The V call is TRBV7-6, the J call TRBJ2-5, with TRBD2 matching 9 bases. The CDR3 is made up of 15 amino acids. V lost 4 bases and J lost 1; bases outside the gene matches: 4. CDR1 is SGHVS, CDR2 FNYEAQ, per germline. CDR3 protein: CASSSTSGTQETQYF. DNA for the CDR3: TGTGCCAGCAGCTCGACTAGCGGAACCCAAGAGACCCAGTACTTC.

The chain combines TRBV6-6 with TRBJ2-1, with D possibly TRBD1 on 6 matching bases. Looked up from germline, CDR1 is MNHNY and CDR2 is SVGAGI (reference sequence). V was pared by 7 bases and J by 6 bases, with 16 bases between. This CDR3 has 14 residues. The CDR3 DNA reads TGTGCCAGCATCCGGGACACCCTCGCCAATGAGCAGTTCTTC. Protein: CASIRDTLANEQFF.

The chain employs TRBV9 and TRBJ2-1; weak D call: TRBD2 (6 bases). Germline assignment: CDR1 SGDLS and CDR2 YYNGEE. Trimming removed 3 bases at V and 4 bases at J, with 14 bases between. This CDR3 contains 15 residues. The CDR3 sequence: CASSAPGGTYNEQFF. For the CDR3, the DNA is TGTGCCAGCAGCGCCCCTGGCGGGACGTACAATGAGCAGTTCTTC.

This clone occurred once. The J gene is TRBJ1-6, the V gene TRBV10-3; 9 bases match TRBD1. This CDR3 contains 14 residues. Germline CDR1 is ENHRY and CDR2 is SYGVKD. Trimming cost V 4 bases and J 10 bases; bases outside gene matches: 5. The CDR3 sequence: CAISGTGEGSPLHF. The CDR3, as DNA: TGTGCCATCAGTGGGACAGGGGAGGGGTCACCCCTCCACTTT.

V and J are TRBV7-9 and TRBJ1-1; the match to TRBD1 covers 7 bases. After removal of 6 bases from V and 7 bases from J, the junction contained 11 bases not matched to a gene. Germline V CDR1 and CDR2: SEHNR, FQNEAQ (reference sequence). This CDR3 is built from 14 residues. The CDR3 loop is CASRGGLRDSEAFF. In DNA, the CDR3 is TGTGCCAGCAGAGGGGGACTCCGGGACAGTGAAGCTTTCTTT. Using reference TRBV7-9 and TRBJ1-1 for the parts outside the CDR3, the full variable domain is DTGVSQNPRHKITKRGQNVTFRCDPISEHNRLYWYRQTLGQGPEFLTYFQNEAQLEKSRLLSDRFSAERPKGSFSTLEIQRTEQGDSAMYLCASRGGLRDSEAFFGQGTRLTVV.

The chain recombines TRBV19 with TRBJ2-3; possibly TRBD2 for D (5 bases). From germline, CDR1 is LNHDA and CDR2 SQIVND (reference sequence). V lost 7 bases, J lost 1 base, and 12 bases lay in between. This CDR3 comprises 14 residues. CDR3: CASKAEAGTDTQYF. The DNA of the CDR3 is TGTGCCAGTAAAGCTGAAGCGGGCACAGATACGCAGTATTTT.

The chain couples TRBV7-9 to TRBJ2-5; D ambiguous. Per germline, CDR1 SEHNR and CDR2 FQNEAQ (reference sequence). Trimming cost V 0 bases and J 5 bases, with 19 bases left between them. The CDR3 length is 17 residues. This CDR3 reads CASSLASLRDWQETQYF. The CDR3 DNA reads as TGTGCCAGCAGCTTAGCGTCCCTACGCGACTGGCAGGAGACCCAGTACTTC.

About this clone itself: The junction shows a germline mismatch at one end, possibly a read error. The V gene is TRBV7-3, the J gene TRBJ1-4; no firm D call. This CDR3 has 14 amino acids. The germline V gene has CDR1 SGHTA and CDR2 FQGTGA. In DNA, the CDR3 is TGTGCCAGCAGCGTAACAGAGGTGGGTGAAAAACTGTTTTTT. It translates to CASSVTEVGEKLFF.

This clone was seen a handful of times. The chain is built from TRBV19 and TRBJ1-2; D possibly corresponds to TRBD1 (5 bases). Germline V lookup: CDR1 LNHDA, CDR2 SQIVND (reference sequence). Trimming removed 3 bases from V and 3 bases from J, with 14 bases in between. The CDR3 has 15 residues. CDR3: CASSILRDSDYGYTF. The CDR3 DNA reads as TGTGCCAGTAGTATTCTCAGGGATAGTGACTATGGCTACACCTTC.

The rearrangement uses TRBV3-1 (or the pseudogene TRBV3-2) and TRBJ2-1, with TRBD2 as a possible D gene (5 bases). V was trimmed by 0 bases and J by 4 bases, leaving 13 bases between them. Looked up from germline, CDR1 is LGHDT and CDR2 is YNNKEL (reference sequence). The CDR3 runs to 16 residues. Here the CDR3 DNA reads TGTGCCAGCAGCCAAGAGGGCACTCGGGATTACAATGAGCAGTTCTTC. This translates into CASSQEGTRDYNEQFF.

The rearrangement links TRBV4-1 to TRBJ2-7, with 7 bases aligning to TRBD2. CDR3 length equals 15 residues. Trimming cost V 4 bases and J 1 base; bases outside gene matches: 7. The germline CDR1 and CDR2 sequences are MGHRA and YSYEKL. The CDR3 DNA sequence: TGCGCCAGCAGCCCGCGGGGGATAATATCCTACGAGCAGTACTTC. This translates into CASSPRGIISYEQYF.

V and J are TRBV5-1 and TRBJ1-1; TRBD1 matches at 8 bases. With 0 bases clipped from V and 3 bases from J, the junction kept 4 bases outside the gene matches. CDR1 and CDR2 from the germline V gene are SGHRS and YFSETQ. The CDR3 covers 15 residues. In DNA form, the CDR3 reads TGCGCCAGCAGCTTGGCACAGGGGGAGTACACTGAAGCTTTCTTT. Translated: CASSLAQGEYTEAFF.

In its sample, this clone was seen a few times. The chain combines TRBV9 with TRBJ1-2; no clear D. The V and J ends lost 0 bases and 0 bases respectively, with 9 bases between them. From germline, CDR1 is SGDLS and CDR2 YYNGEE. CDR3 size: 15 residues. The CDR3 spells CASSVEAGSNYGYTF. In nucleotides, the CDR3 is TGTGCCAGCAGCGTAGAGGCAGGTTCTAACTATGGCTACACCTTC.

The chain combines TRBV28 with TRBJ1-2; a possible D gene is TRBD1 (6 bases). The CDR3 has 13 amino acids. Germline assignment: CDR1 MDHEN and CDR2 SYDVKM. Between the trimmed V and J ends, which lost 7 bases and 8 bases, there was a span of 17 bases. CDR3 bases: TGTGCCAGCAAGGGGGTCCGCCCCTGGGGCTACACCTTC. It encodes CASKGVRPWGYTF.